This is a list of T cell receptor beta chains from one sample in a study of CXCR3-negative and CXCR3-positive naive CD8 T cells. TCRdb reworked the 5' RACE reads into one entry per CDR3 protein, no DNA. The sample table sets out about 90,000 distinct CDR3 sequences. Input material: naive CXCR3- CD8+ T cells from blood. Source of these receptors: a human donor in good health. Some clones in this sample may be carry-over from other donors' samples. The CDR3 runs from the conserved cysteine through the conserved F or W. Clone size is shown for a subset of rows, as once, few, many or a class of expanded clone.

cdr3_aa	j_call	cdr3_length	v_call	clone_size
CASSSPPDTQYF	TRBJ2-3	12	TRBV7-9	-
CSARQGTYNEQFF	TRBJ2-1	13	TRBV29-1	-
CASSVDRVPYEQYF	TRBJ2-7	14	TRBV7-8	-
CASSWGLAVTDTQYF	TRBJ2-3	15	TRBV7-8	-
CASRTSGGGNYGYTF	TRBJ1-2	15	TRBV7-2	-
CASTRGGYEQYF	TRBJ2-7	12	TRBV6-2/TRBV6-3	-
CSVEDVSETQGAKLFF	TRBJ1-4	16	TRBV29-1	-
CASSDGPGHGYTF	TRBJ1-2	13	TRBV10-1	-
CASSLEWNYEQYF	TRBJ2-7	13	TRBV5-5	-
CASTPSLGGGPNEQFF	TRBJ2-1	16	TRBV12-3/TRBV12-4	-
CATSDHGYSNQPQHF	TRBJ1-5	15	TRBV15	-
CASSSDRGFEKLFF	TRBJ1-4	14	TRBV7-9	-
CASIRAGRNTGELFF	TRBJ2-2	15	TRBV12-3/TRBV12-4	-
CASSLFSADTQYF	TRBJ2-3	13	TRBV7-6	-
CASSGGLAVDQETQYF	TRBJ2-5	16	TRBV6-1	-
CASMLAVQETQYF	TRBJ2-5	13	TRBV6-6	-
CAWSESNEQYF	TRBJ2-1	11	TRBV30	-
CSVEVGKETQYF	TRBJ2-5	12	TRBV29-1	-
CSVEDSLFGTGAPYGYTF	TRBJ1-2	18	TRBV29-1	-
CASSFVQGTDTEAFF	TRBJ1-1	15	TRBV5-5	-
CAIRRHNSYNEQFF	TRBJ2-1	14	TRBV10-3	-
CASIEAYNEQFF	TRBJ2-1	12	TRBV7-8	-
CASSFAGTTDTQYF	TRBJ2-3	14	TRBV5-1	-
CASMGSGRSSGNTIYF	TRBJ1-3	16	TRBV11-2	-
CASSLFTGRYTGELFF	TRBJ2-2	16	TRBV28	-
CASSSGAGFHEQYF	TRBJ2-7	14	TRBV12-3/TRBV12-4	-
CSVWVETGVDTQYF	TRBJ2-3	14	TRBV29-1	-
CASSYGLGPRGELFF	TRBJ2-2	15	TRBV6-2/TRBV6-3	-
CASSFESGAEAFF	TRBJ1-1	13	TRBV5-1	-
CASSLGTSGRNFWELFF	TRBJ2-2	17	TRBV11-2	-
CASSSTGGAGSPLHF	TRBJ1-6	15	TRBV7-3	medium-sized
CSVYLGTGELFF	TRBJ2-2	12	TRBV29-1	-
CASSYSQGSDTEAFF	TRBJ1-1	15	TRBV6-5	-
CASRAQTHTGELFF	TRBJ2-2	14	TRBV7-9	-
CASSQGGEAFF	TRBJ1-1	11	TRBV6-5	-
CASSPRTEMETQYF	TRBJ2-5	14	TRBV7-7	-
CAWSVFGTGEQYF	TRBJ2-7	13	TRBV30	-
CASSLGQGRHF	TRBJ2-7	11	TRBV7-9	-
CASSLQGGPYNEQFF	TRBJ2-1	15	TRBV27	-
CASSPRTADTQYF	TRBJ2-3	13	TRBV28	-
CASSLEETQYF	TRBJ2-5	11	TRBV12-3/TRBV12-4	-
CATSERMNTEAFF	TRBJ1-1	13	TRBV15	-
CASSFQGAQGNTIYF	TRBJ1-3	15	TRBV7-9	-
CASSGLQETQYF	TRBJ2-5	12	TRBV12-3/TRBV12-4	-
CASSFPGQTYEQYF	TRBJ2-7	14	TRBV7-2	-
CASSDGGGTEAFF	TRBJ1-1	13	TRBV6-4	-
CSGRETGANVLTF	TRBJ2-6	13	TRBV29-1	-
CASSHPDRGGTYEQYF	TRBJ2-7	16	TRBV7-9	-
CASSLAPGQGGGYSNQPQHF	TRBJ1-5	20	TRBV11-2	-
CSVEDPGRTTDTQYF	TRBJ2-3	15	TRBV29-1	-
CSARDFRPGNNEKLFF	TRBJ1-4	16	TRBV20-1	-
CSVDSGTAYEQYF	TRBJ2-7	13	TRBV29-1	-
CASSPRHLPQHF	TRBJ1-5	12	TRBV6-6	-